The T cell receptor (beta chain) described here comes from a study of T cell repertoires in cytomegalovirus infection (dated by TCRdb to about 2019). Concerning the study at large: Recently identified HLA-C-restricted CMV epitopes, whose presentation resists viral immunomodulation, were targeted by peptide stimulations together with well-studied HLA-B-restricted epitopes. Because public TCR beta signatures pointed to carriage of CMV infection together with the matching HLA type, the HLA type of each donor mattered for the analysis. General study outcomes and caveats: Cumulative frequency of public TCR beta family members discriminated carriers of CMV infection plus the relevant HLA type in this cohort and an independent approximately 370-donor cohort. The ex vivo response was dominated by HLA-C-restricted CMV-specific TCR beta clonotypes, which also provided the single most frequent clonotype in two of eight donors.

The germline V gene (reference sequence) specifies LNHDA as CDR1 and SQIVND as CDR2. From its cysteine to its phenylalanine, the CDR3 spans 17 amino acids. The CDR3 DNA has 51 bases and is translated from base 1. V loses 3 bases at its end and J loses 8 bases; junction bases beyond the gene matches: 11. This clonotype has at least ten counts. Its cognate antigen has yet to be identified. Base quality data are lacking; no much larger clone is found one base away. The sequencing machine was an Illumina HiSeq 1500. Through fastp at Q25 and MiXCR, TCRdb rebuilt clones from the public reads, retaining in-frame beta chains. When rows share a CDR3 protein, they turn into one entry using the most common DNA and genes. This sample lists around 900,000 distinct CDR3 sequences; 31% were detected once. The top ten clonotypes cover roughly 13% of the sample. The label giving this sample's treatment or condition can be read as: in vitro stimulation with specific CMV peptide epitopes to enrich CMV-specific T cells.

This chain is built from TRBV19 and TRBJ2-1; the central 12 bases match TRBD1. The source of this sequence is a human donor in good health (CMV status not recorded). Some clones in this sample may be carry-over from other donors' samples. The material was cultured CD8+ T cells from PBMCs, obtained from culture after CMV antigen stimulation. The nucleotide sequence is given as TGTGCCAGTAGTATCCTCCCAGCGGGACAGGGGGCCTATGAGCAGTTCTTC. This translates into CASSILPAGQGAYEQFF.